Below, one T cell receptor (beta chain) is given with its context. The target of this receptor is not known. No base quality values were provided; no much bigger clone lies one nucleotide off. V gives up 1 base and J gives up 8 bases, and the segment between their germline ends measures 12 bases. Inclusive of the bounding cysteine and phenylalanine, the CDR3 is 13 residues long. Only the CDR3 portion is preserved as DNA: 39 bases, with reading frame beginning at the first base. As encoded in the germline V gene, CDR1 is SGDLS while CDR2 is YYNGEE. This sample was included in a study of cytomegalovirus exposure and HLA in healthy donors (dated by TCRdb to the late 2010s). Study-level background: According to an earlier analysis of a few hundred of the donors, about 179 million T cells yielded 117 million unique TCR beta sequences and approximately 300 Gb of sequence data. In a later genetic analysis, genome-wide SNP genotypes for about 55% of the roughly 700 donors were used, and that subset was treated as a discovery cohort. An earlier analysis of approximately 640 of the donors applied high-throughput TCR beta sequencing to assess whether each TCR beta V gene segment acted as functional or pseudogenic. Rather than drawing on any new phenotypic data, the later analysis identified candidate immune exposures from TCR beta sequences and the way those sequences occurred across donors. Every repertoire in the discovery cohort had been generated on one and the same sequencing platform. Of the approximately 400 genotyped donors, approximately 83% fell in the genetic ancestry cluster associated with self-reported Caucasian donors. To predict cytomegalovirus infection status, the study brought together high-throughput TCR immunosequencing, statistical association of individual TCRs with disease status, and machine learning. HLA typing covered class I and class II loci at four-digit resolution. Because of strong linkage in the cohort, 5 or 6 DR-DQ haplotypes were treated as single units for association and clustering. To study patterns of TCR occurrence, a later analysis re-analyzed previously published TCR beta repertoires from 650 to 750 donors and added high-resolution HLA genotyping. In addition to the first cohort of hundreds of subjects, a separate validation cohort of 130 or so different subjects was used. Among some 410 genotyped donors of the cohort, an average of approximately 240,000 unique TCR beta nucleotide sequences were sequenced per donor, about a sixth of them non-productive. The number of donors typed differed by locus, with roughly 620-640 for A, B, C, DRB1 and DQB1, roughly 520 for DQA1, 600 to 610 for DPA1, and around 460 for DPB1. Donor age, sex, ethnicity and CMV serostatus were compiled alongside the repertoire data. An early release that covered several hundred HLA-typed donors contained approximately 290 gigabases of sequencing data and approximately 85 million unique TCR sequences. The study aimed to test whether signatures of past pathogen exposure could be identified by cataloging public T cell receptors. The study used immunosequencing to profile the T cell repertoires of approximately 640 subjects and linked those repertoires to cytomegalovirus serostatus. The paper as a whole reports these results and caveats: A later analysis found that TCR association rates varied across HLA loci, with DRB1 alleles showing the most associated TCRs and HLA-C alleles the fewest. The presence/absence analyses assumed that sequencing depth was roughly uniform across donors, and that assumption may not be true. An association between a missense DCLRE1C variant and V-gene and J-gene trimming of TCR beta chains was found in a later genetic analysis and replicated in an independent cohort. A total of 150 to 200 TCR beta chains were listed by the study as associated with cytomegalovirus. In a later analysis, most CMV-associated TCR beta chains were found to appear HLA-restricted, with HLA associations seemingly driven largely by CMV exposure. The 87-base-pair reads could not distinguish some IMGT-functional V segments, including TRBV6-2 and TRBV6-3, so those segments were excluded. Correlated functional status among segregating V segments might reflect linkage disequilibrium, but an unknown experimental factor could not be ruled out. In a later genetic analysis, fewer N-insertions in productive TCRs were reported among donors in an Asian-associated ancestry cluster than the approximately 710-donor mean. Three of the identified cytomegalovirus-associated TCR beta chains were confirmed in vitro to be specific for cytomegalovirus antigens. Over 15 rarely observed V segments, including chromosome 9 orphons, were excluded from the earlier analysis of several hundred of the donors because counts were too low. In a later analysis, HLA-associated TCR beta chains showed more clonal expansion and lower generation probabilities than non-associated chains that were equally common. According to the authors, the approach could potentially be generalized to other disease states and immunological phenotypes. A further reported finding was that TCR beta sequences accurately predicted the HLA-A and HLA-B alleles for most subjects in the first cohort. Most TCR sequences were observed very rarely across donors, whereas some public TCRs were present in many individuals. The classifier was reported to diagnose cytomegalovirus status with high specificity and sensitivity in both the original and validation cohorts. Broadly in line with IMGT annotations, most TCR beta V segments showed up in productive rearrangements about 87% or about 30% of the time in an earlier analysis of several hundred of the donors. When HLA alleles, especially DR and DQ, strongly co-occurred, TCR associations were difficult to assign to individual alleles. In this cohort, only TCR beta chains were sequenced, and detectable features were limited by the absence of alpha or paired-chain data. A later analysis reported that several top co-occurrence clusters appeared linked to parvovirus B19, influenza, CMV and Epstein-Barr virus. The sequencing pipeline was judged likely to have produced a cluster of highly shared sequence variants as a technical artifact. The only immune exposure information available for the cohort was CMV serostatus. Because HLA typing was unavailable for some donors at each locus, only the typed subset was used in association tests. A later analysis associated around 16,000 TCR beta sequences with specific HLA alleles at a false discovery rate of 0.05.

The library was produced with the immunoSEQ multiplex PCR assay. For the multiplex PCR, a mixture combining 60 forward primers for TCR Vbeta segments and 13 reverse primers for TCR Jbeta segments was used. A multiplex PCR assay on genomic DNA amplified the CDR3 region of rearranged TCR beta genes. On the Illumina HiSeq System, the amplified TCR beta libraries were sequenced as 87-base-pair reads. The published analysis was carried out like this. A later analysis counted tens of millions of unique TCR beta chains across the 670 or so repertoires, and some 11 million of these chains were shared by at least two donors. A nearest-neighbor algorithm error-corrected the raw reads and collapsed the reads into unique sequences, merging closely related sequences to remove PCR and sequencing errors. V, D and J gene segments were assigned by aligning CDR3 sequences to IMGT reference sequences. For a sequence to be retained, at least a six-nucleotide match to both a V gene segment and a J gene segment was required. Rearrangements were classified as productive when the CDR3 lacked stop codons and remained in frame with V and J, and all other rearrangements were classified as non-productive. Following IMGT convention, CDR3 was defined as the stretch from the second conserved V-encoded cysteine up to the conserved J-encoded phenylalanine. Sequences without an unambiguous match to a single V gene segment were excluded from the earlier analysis of over 500 of the donors. An earlier analysis of a few hundred of the donors called V segments functional above 56.7% productive rearrangements and segregating when the between-donor standard deviation exceeded 5%. A statistical classification framework was built to diagnose cytomegalovirus status from the catalog of TCR beta chain sequences. V and J gene assignment, in a later analysis, came from comparing TCR nucleotide sequences with IMGT/GENE-DB human TR gene sequences. In a later analysis, CDR3 sequences and most-parsimonious VDJ recombination scenarios were assigned using the TCRdist pipeline. A later analysis defined each TCR beta chain by its CDR3 amino acid sequence plus V-gene family, and excluded reads lacking a unique V-gene family. In a later analysis, 450 to 600 highly shared, low-generation-probability nucleotide sequences were removed to address suspected cross-contamination and a sequencing artifact. A later analysis calculated a clonal expansion index for each public chain from normalized within-repertoire ranks of inferred template counts. A later analysis computed generation probabilities with a VDJ recombination model fitted to out-of-frame rearrangements, and checked the results against IGoR. A later analysis scored TCR-TCR, TCR-HLA and TCR-CMV co-occurrence with hypergeometric tests, applying a repertoire-size bias correction to TCR pairs. A later analysis estimated false discovery rates by permuting HLA or CMV assignments 20 times. In a later analysis, co-occurring TCRs were grouped using DBSCAN, and TCRdist sequence similarity was added for clustering within HLA-allele-positive subsets. For co-occurrence clustering, repertoires with fewer than 30,000 or more than 120,000 public chains were excluded, along with five repertoires with anomalous nucleotide sharing. Sourced from immuneACCESS, this table was stored by TCRdb with only in-frame sequences that have V and J called. A share of the clones is absent; for the studies checked, an unresolved V gene accounts for under half, and the remainder has no known explanation. For V, J and clone size, that table is used; D and trimming come from the DNA. The table for this sample lists approximately 190,000 clones; over 70% of them were counted only once. Together, the top ten hold over 1.5% of the sample.

In total, around 600 healthy bone marrow donors made up the cohort. All cohort members were sampled while nominally healthy, although unrecorded immune exposures were likely present. The donor was CMV seropositive and was included in the group of 250 to 300 seropositive cohort members. Each donor provided a peripheral blood sample, and peripheral blood mononuclear cells were used for TCR beta sequencing. The Qiagen DNeasy Blood Extraction Kit was used to extract genomic DNA from the blood cell samples. The sample comprised PBMCs. The chain was built from TRBV9 and TRBJ1-2; no D segment can be confidently identified. The sequence derives from a man aged 35 to 55 in good health and CMV-seropositive. The nucleotide sequence is given as TGTGCCAGCAGCGTACCTAAAAAATCGGGCTACACCTTC. It is translated as CASSVPKKSGYTF.